This T cell receptor beta chain is from a study of CD8+CD57+ T cells in acquired aplastic anemia. About the study: Yields of DNA that came from sorted CD4+ and CD8+ cells averaged roughly 3.2 ug. Whole-study findings and limits: Overlap between patients and controls comprised roughly 30 CD8+ CDR3 sequences. Controls and patients did not differ significantly in CD8+ Simpson's diversity.

The CDR3 covers 13 residues. The germline V and J ends were trimmed by 2 bases and 4 bases, with 8 bases remaining between them. CDR1 and CDR2 from the germline V gene are ENHRY and SYGVKD. Genomic DNA acted as the template from which TCR beta VDJ combination and CDR3 sequence profiling were carried out. TCRdb reprocessed the reads with MiXCR, giving one entry per CDR3 protein. This table holds 400,000 to 450,000 distinct CDR3 sequences, around 72% found once. With respect to this clonotype: Its antigen is as yet unknown. This CDR3 fails to terminate in the conserved phenylalanine or tryptophan, so it likely reflects a read error.

The TCR sequence derives from a human donor in good health, serving as a control. The V gene is TRBV10-3, the J gene TRBJ1-2; D is unclear. The sequencing sample was made of sorted CD4+, CD8+, or CD8+CD57+ T cells (not recorded which) from PBMCs. This chain's CDR3 is CAISERSLYGYTL. CDR3 nucleotide sequence: TGTGCCATCAGTGAGCGCAGTCTCTATGGCTACACCCTC.